This record covers a single T cell receptor (beta chain). This sample stems from a study of cytomegalovirus exposure and HLA in healthy donors. Study-level information: About 179 million T cells yielded around 120 million unique TCR beta sequences in earlier analysis.

Both 60 Vbeta primers and 13 Jbeta primers went into the PCR. Measured with immunoSEQ multiplex PCR; TCRdb has only the in-frame clones, and not every one. Of roughly 200,000 clones listed, around 73% are singletons. CDR1 and CDR2 (germline): SGHTA, FQGNSA. Unmatched junction bases numbered 3, after V lost 1 base and J lost 4 bases. This CDR3 is 14 amino acids long. This TCR derives from a man in his sixties in good health and CMV-seronegative. The sequenced sample consisted of PBMCs. The J gene is TRBJ2-7, the V gene TRBV7-2, with 8 bases matching TRBD1. DNA for the CDR3: TGTGCCAGCAGCTTAGGGACAGGGTGGTACGAGCAGTACTTC. Encoded protein: CASSLGTGWYEQYF.